This T cell receptor beta chain comes out of a study of regulatory T cells in long-lasting Graves disease. Points from the study as a whole: Favored gene segments in persistent disease were TRBV28, TRBJ1-2 and TRBJ2-5.

Arm-PCR of CDR3 regions and iRepertoire HTBI primers were used to build TCR beta libraries. MiXCR, run by TCRdb on the multiplex PCR reads, gives a single entry per CDR3 protein. The sample includes roughly 510,000 distinct CDR3 sequences, 16% seen only once; the top ten take more than 10%. As concerns this clonotype: What it recognizes is unknown. The conserved phenylalanine or tryptophan normally closing the CDR3 is absent here, so this likely arose from a read error.

This CDR3 has 13 amino acids. With V trimmed by 7 bases and J by 0 bases, 3 bases remained unmatched. CDR1 and CDR2 from the germline V gene are SNHLY and FYNNEI. Noted time point: newly diagnosed GD, antithyroid drugs for less than 3 months. The TCR library used RNA extracted from PBMCs. These data were also filed under a second study, of T cells in Graves' hyperthyroidism and ophthalmopathy. As that study records: Graves' hyperthyroidism without ophthalmopathy progression within 18 months was termed stable.

The sample in question was peripheral blood mononuclear cells (PBMCs), obtained at new diagnosis, from a patient treated with antithyroid drugs. The genes are TRBV2 and TRBJ2-7; 7 nucleotides match TRBD1. This clonotype was obtained from a man aged 18 to 29 with Graves disease. The chain's CDR3 is CASNGQVSYEQYS. The CDR3 coding sequence is TGTGCCAGCAATGGACAGGTCTCCTACGAGCAGTACTCC.